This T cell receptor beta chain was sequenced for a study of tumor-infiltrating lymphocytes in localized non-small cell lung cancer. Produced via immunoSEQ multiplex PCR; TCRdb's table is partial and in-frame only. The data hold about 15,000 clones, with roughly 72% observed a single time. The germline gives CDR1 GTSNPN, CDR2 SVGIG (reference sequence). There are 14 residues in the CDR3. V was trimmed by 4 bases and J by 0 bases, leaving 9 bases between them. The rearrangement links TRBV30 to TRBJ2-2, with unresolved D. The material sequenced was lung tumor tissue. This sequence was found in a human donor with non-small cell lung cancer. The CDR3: CAWNGFPNTGELFF. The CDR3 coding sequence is TGTGCCTGGAACGGGTTCCCGAACACCGGGGAGCTGTTTTTT.